Listed below are T cell receptor beta chains from one sample, sequenced in a study of identical twins. TCRdb called the 5' RACE reads again in MiXCR, with one record for every CDR3 protein. The sample records nearly 250,000 distinct CDR3 sequences, about 7% being singletons. These records were also assigned to another study, of yellow fever vaccine responses in identical twins.

The sequenced sample consisted of memory (CD45RO+) T cells sorted from blood. These receptors came from a woman aged 18-29 years in good health. Both conserved end residues are part of each CDR3. A D gene is named only where the DNA matches it firmly. The size of a clone is reported for some rows only, either as once, few or many, or as a class for expanded clones.

v_gene: TRBV12-3/TRBV12-4; j_gene: TRBJ1-5; d_gene: NA; abundance: many; CDR3aa: CASTEAQLQPQHF; CDR3nt: TGTGCCAGCACGGAGGCCCAACTTCAGCCCCAGCATTTT
v_gene: TRBV18; j_gene: TRBJ1-5; d_gene: TRBD1; abundance: few; CDR3aa: CASGEDRVSPQHF; CDR3nt: TGTGCCAGCGGAGAGGACAGGGTTTCGCCCCAGCATTTT
v_gene: TRBV5-1; j_gene: TRBJ1-4; d_gene: NA; abundance: many; CDR3aa: CASYPGETTNEKLFF; CDR3nt: TGCGCCAGCTATCCGGGGGAGACAACTAATGAAAAACTGTTTTTT
v_gene: TRBV7-9; j_gene: TRBJ2-1; d_gene: NA; abundance: NA; CDR3aa: CASKGGQGAGQFF; CDR3nt: TGTGCCTCCAAGGGGGGGCAGGGGGCCGGACAGTTCTTC
v_gene: TRBV4-1; j_gene: TRBJ2-2; d_gene: NA; abundance: few; CDR3aa: CASSSGPRGTGELFF; CDR3nt: TGCGCCAGCAGCTCAGGGCCTCGAGGCACCGGGGAGCTGTTTTTT
v_gene: TRBV12-3/TRBV12-4; j_gene: TRBJ1-1; d_gene: NA; abundance: many; CDR3aa: CASRQGPGEAFF; CDR3nt: TGTGCCAGCAGACAAGGACCTGGTGAAGCTTTCTTT
v_gene: TRBV20-1; j_gene: TRBJ2-5; d_gene: NA; abundance: NA; CDR3aa: CSASSGPKETQYF; CDR3nt: TGCAGTGCTAGTTCGGGACCAAAAGAGACCCAGTACTTC
v_gene: TRBV7-2; j_gene: TRBJ1-1; d_gene: NA; abundance: many; CDR3aa: CASSSTRIEAFF; CDR3nt: TGTGCCAGCAGCTCAACCAGAATAGAAGCTTTCTTT
v_gene: TRBV10-2; j_gene: TRBJ2-7; d_gene: TRBD2; abundance: few; CDR3aa: CASSPGTSAEQYF; CDR3nt: TGCGCCAGCAGCCCCGGGACTAGCGCCGAGCAGTACTTC
v_gene: TRBV5-1; j_gene: TRBJ2-5; d_gene: NA; abundance: NA; CDR3aa: CASSLGQQSETQYF; CDR3nt: TGCGCCAGCAGCTTGGGCCAACAGTCGGAGACCCAGTACTTC
v_gene: TRBV6-5; j_gene: TRBJ1-6; d_gene: TRBD1; abundance: few; CDR3aa: CASSYRQGRNSPLHF; CDR3nt: TGTGCCAGCAGTTACAGACAGGGACGGAATTCACCCCTCCACTTT
v_gene: TRBV29-1; j_gene: TRBJ2-7; d_gene: TRBD1; abundance: few; CDR3aa: CSVARDRTYEQYF; CDR3nt: TGCAGCGTAGCTAGGGACAGAACCTACGAGCAGTACTTC
v_gene: TRBV20-1; j_gene: TRBJ1-1; d_gene: NA; abundance: few; CDR3aa: CSARKTGNTEAFF; CDR3nt: TGCAGTGCTAGAAAAACAGGGAACACTGAAGCTTTCTTT
v_gene: TRBV29-1; j_gene: TRBJ1-1; d_gene: NA; abundance: few; CDR3aa: CSAQLWNTEAFF; CDR3nt: TGCAGCGCCCAGTTGTGGAACACTGAAGCTTTCTTT
v_gene: TRBV12-3/TRBV12-4; j_gene: TRBJ1-6; d_gene: NA; abundance: many; CDR3aa: CASSLRSKRRDNF; CDR3nt: TGTGCCAGCAGTTTGCGTTCGAAAAGAAGAGATAACTTT
v_gene: TRBV20-1; j_gene: TRBJ1-6; d_gene: TRBD1; abundance: many; CDR3aa: CSAKDRENSPLHF; CDR3nt: TGCAGTGCTAAGGACAGGGAAAATTCACCCCTCCACTTT
v_gene: TRBV5-1; j_gene: TRBJ2-1; d_gene: TRBD2; abundance: many; CDR3aa: CASSLGTSAYNEQFF; CDR3nt: TGCGCCAGCAGCTTGGGGACTAGCGCCTACAATGAGCAGTTCTTC
v_gene: TRBV3-1; j_gene: TRBJ2-4; d_gene: NA; abundance: NA; CDR3aa: CASSQLAKNIQYF; CDR3nt: TGTGCCAGCAGCCAATTAGCCAAAAACATTCAGTACTTC
v_gene: TRBV28; j_gene: TRBJ2-5; d_gene: NA; abundance: few; CDR3aa: CASSTGEVTQYF; CDR3nt: TGTGCCAGTAGTACGGGGGAGGTGACCCAGTACTTC
v_gene: TRBV3-1; j_gene: TRBJ2-5; d_gene: NA; abundance: few; CDR3aa: CASSQAGSTETQYF; CDR3nt: TGTGCCAGCAGCCAAGCCGGGAGCACAGAGACCCAGTACTTC
v_gene: TRBV7-8; j_gene: TRBJ1-1; d_gene: NA; abundance: few; CDR3aa: CASSFIGSTEAFF; CDR3nt: TGTGCCAGCAGCTTTATTGGGAGCACTGAAGCTTTCTTT
v_gene: TRBV4-2; j_gene: TRBJ2-1; d_gene: NA; abundance: many; CDR3aa: CASSQDRVGSWQLF; CDR3nt: TGTGCCAGCAGCCAAGATCGAGTGGGATCATGGCAGCTGTTC